Below, one T cell receptor (beta chain) is given with its context. The data originate from a study of blood T cell repertoires in COVID-19. Germline CDR1 reads SGHDN; CDR2 reads FVKESK. This CDR3 comprises 16 residues. Trimming shortened V by 3 bases and J by 2 bases, and 17 bases separated the two germline ends. Authors' data handling: Reference gene primer amplification yielded estimated nucleated cell counts. Some clones are missing from TCRdb's copy, which holds only in-frame ones; the method was immunoSEQ multiplex PCR. V and J calls and clone size are given by that table; D and trimming were obtained from the DNA. Here the sample spans about 100,000 clones, 70% to 90% being singletons.

The sequence was obtained from a man aged 50 or older with active or convalescent COVID-19. Sequencing was performed on peripheral blood. V is TRBV14 and J is TRBJ2-7; D may be TRBD1 (6 bases). CDR3 amino acids: CASSQGAWAATYEQYF. The CDR3 DNA is TGTGCCAGCAGCCAGGGGGCGTGGGCCGCTACCTACGAGCAGTACTTC.